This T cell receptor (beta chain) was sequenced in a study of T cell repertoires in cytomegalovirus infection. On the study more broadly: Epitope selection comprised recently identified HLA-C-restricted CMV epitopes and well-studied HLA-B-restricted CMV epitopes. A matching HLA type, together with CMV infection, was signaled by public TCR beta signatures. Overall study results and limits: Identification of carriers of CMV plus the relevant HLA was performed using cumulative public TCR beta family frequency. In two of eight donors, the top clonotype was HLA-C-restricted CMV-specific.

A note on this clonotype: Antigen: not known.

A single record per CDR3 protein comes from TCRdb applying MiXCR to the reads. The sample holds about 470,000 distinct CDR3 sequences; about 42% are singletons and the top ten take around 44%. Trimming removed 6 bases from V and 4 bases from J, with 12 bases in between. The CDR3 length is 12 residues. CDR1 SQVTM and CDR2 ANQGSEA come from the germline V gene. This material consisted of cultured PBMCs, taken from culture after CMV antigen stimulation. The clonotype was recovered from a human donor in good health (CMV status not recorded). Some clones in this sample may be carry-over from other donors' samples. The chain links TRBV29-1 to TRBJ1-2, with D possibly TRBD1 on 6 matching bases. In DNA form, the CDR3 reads TGCAGCGTCAAGGGGGAAGGCTATGGCTACACCTTC. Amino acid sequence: CSVKGEGYGYTF.